This TCR beta chain was captured in a study of shared clonotypes between healthy human individuals. Study outcomes and limitations: Generation probability values for non-shared clonotypes were lower than those for clonotypes shared by all four donors. Several donors held 5% to 5.5% of naive CD4 clonotypes in common.

Sorted-subset replicate PCRs used around 200 ng DNA, approximately 33,000 T cell genomes. Produced via immunoSEQ multiplex PCR; TCRdb's table is partial and in-frame only. The table lists roughly 2 million clones, 85% to 95% of them singletons, with 0.1% to 0.15% in the top ten. Germline V CDR1 and CDR2: LGHNA, YSLEER. This CDR3 region has 15 residues. V shed 6 bases, J shed 4 bases, and the junction held 11 bases outside the gene matches. Turning to this clone: What it recognizes is unknown.

The source of this sequence is a man between 18 and 29 years old in good health. The gene calls are TRBV4-3 and TRBJ1-2; TRBD1 matches 7 bases. The specimen sequenced was naive CD4+ T cells sorted from blood. Subset of the sample: CD45RA+ positively selected. CDR3 nucleotides: TGCGCCAGCAGTCCCGAACCGACAGGGACCTATGGCTACACCTTC. Translating it yields CASSPEPTGTYGYTF.